This section outlines one T cell receptor beta chain sequence together with its context. Its antigen is currently unknown. The CDR3 totals 18 residues. The germline CDR1 and CDR2 sequences are KGHDR and SFDVKD. The V and J ends lost 5 bases and 7 bases, in that order; junction bases with no gene match: 15. These data are taken from a study of T cell responses to AZD1222 COVID-19 vaccine. Whole-study results and caveats: Elevations in Spike-specific TCR breadth and depth followed administration of two AZD1222 doses. The number of AZD1222 recipients seropositive at baseline was only 6 or 7. Donors in the cohort were predominantly white British and more often female, and clonal diversity was possibly underestimated.

Profiled with immunoSEQ multiplex PCR; TCRdb holds only in-frame clones, not every one. The sample has tens of thousands of clones, 90% seen once. Sequencing was performed on peripheral blood, taken 28 days after the second AZD1222 dose. The clonotype originates from an adult who received the AZD1222 COVID-19 vaccine. The chain links TRBV24-1 to TRBJ2-1, with 11 bases identical to TRBD2. CDR3 in DNA: TGTGCCACCAGTGGGCTTGGTACTAGCGGGGGTAGTGGAAATGAGCAGTTCTTC. This encodes CATSGLGTSGGSGNEQFF.